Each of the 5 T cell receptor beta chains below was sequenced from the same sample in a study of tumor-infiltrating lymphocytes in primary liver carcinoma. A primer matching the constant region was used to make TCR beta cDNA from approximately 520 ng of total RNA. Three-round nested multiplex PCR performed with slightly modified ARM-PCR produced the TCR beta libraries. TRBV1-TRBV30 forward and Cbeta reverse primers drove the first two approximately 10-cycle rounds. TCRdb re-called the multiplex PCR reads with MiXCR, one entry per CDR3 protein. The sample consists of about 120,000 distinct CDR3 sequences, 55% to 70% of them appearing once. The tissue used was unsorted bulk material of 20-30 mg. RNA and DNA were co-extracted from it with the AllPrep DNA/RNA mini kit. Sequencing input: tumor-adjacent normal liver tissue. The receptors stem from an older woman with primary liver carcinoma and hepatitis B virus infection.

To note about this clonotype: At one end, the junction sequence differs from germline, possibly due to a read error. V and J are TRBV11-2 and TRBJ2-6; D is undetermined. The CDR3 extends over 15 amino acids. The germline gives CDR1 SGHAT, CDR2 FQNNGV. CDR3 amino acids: CASSLEGAEANVLTF. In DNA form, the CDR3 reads TGTGCCAGCAGCTTAGAGGGCGCAGAGGCCAACGTCCTTACTTTC.

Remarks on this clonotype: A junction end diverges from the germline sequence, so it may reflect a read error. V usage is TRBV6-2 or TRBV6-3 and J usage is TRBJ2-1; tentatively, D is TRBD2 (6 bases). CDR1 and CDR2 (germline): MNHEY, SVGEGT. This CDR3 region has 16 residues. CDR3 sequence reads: CASSPGDFNSYYEQFF. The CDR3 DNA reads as TGTGCCAGCAGCCCGGGGGACTTCAACTCCTACTATGAGCAGTTCTTC.

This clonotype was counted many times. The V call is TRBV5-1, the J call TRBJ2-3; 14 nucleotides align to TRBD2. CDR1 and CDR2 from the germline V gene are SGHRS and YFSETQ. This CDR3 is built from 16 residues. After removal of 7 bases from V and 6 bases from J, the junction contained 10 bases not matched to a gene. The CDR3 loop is CASGSGTSGSVDTQYF. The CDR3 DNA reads TGCGCCAGCGGCTCCGGGACTAGCGGGAGTGTTGATACGCAGTATTTT.

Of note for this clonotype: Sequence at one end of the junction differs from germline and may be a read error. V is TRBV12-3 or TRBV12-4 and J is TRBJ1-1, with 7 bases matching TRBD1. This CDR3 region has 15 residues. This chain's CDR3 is CASSLRTGVSTEVFF. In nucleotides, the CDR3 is TGTGCCAGCAGCTTACGTACAGGGGTTAGCACTGAAGTTTTCTTT.

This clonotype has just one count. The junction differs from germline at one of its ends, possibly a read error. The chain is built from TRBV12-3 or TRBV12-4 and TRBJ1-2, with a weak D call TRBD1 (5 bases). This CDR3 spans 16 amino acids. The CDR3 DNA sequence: TGTGCCAGCAGTTTAGCGCAGGGAGGGGTAATCTATGACTACACCTTC. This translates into CASSLAQGGVIYDYTF.